The 2 T cell receptor beta chains presented below share a single source sample, sequenced in a study of technical replicates of blood from several donors. Sequencing was performed with immunoSEQ multiplex PCR; in TCRdb, only in-frame clones are kept and a portion is missing. The data contain 75,000 to 90,000 clones, 85% to 95% of them seen just once; the ten biggest clones take up 0.2% to 0.25%. Sequenced: T cells isolated from PBMCs. Receptors originate from a human donor in good health.

J is TRBJ1-5 and V is TRBV6-5, with D perhaps TRBD1 (5 bases). V lost 2 bases and J 1 base, leaving 9 bases between the germline ends. Germline V lookup: CDR1 MNHEY, CDR2 SVGAGI. This CDR3 has 15 amino acids. CDR3: CASSYGGGSNQPQHF. The CDR3, as DNA: TGTGCCAGCAGTTACGGGGGGGGGAGCAATCAGCCCCAGCATTTT.

The J gene is TRBJ2-7, the V gene TRBV6-5, with a weak D call TRBD2 (5 bases). V was trimmed by 2 bases and J by 5 bases, leaving 13 bases between them. The CDR3 is 14 residues long. Germline CDR1 and CDR2: MNHEY and SVGAGI. CDR3 residues: CASSYGPEGNEQYF. Written as DNA, the CDR3 is TGTGCCAGCAGTTACGGCCCCGAGGGTAACGAGCAGTACTTC.